Listed here are 24 T cell receptor beta chains from one sample, sequenced in a study of blood T cell repertoires in COVID-19 (dated by TCRdb to 2018 to 2021). Receptor libraries were prepared by the immunoSEQ multiplex PCR assay. TCRdb provides this immuneACCESS table in a form limited to in-frame rearrangements. Some clones are lacking; in checked studies, under half of them reflect an unresolved V gene, and why the rest are absent is not known. This sample gives some 170,000 clones in total; about nine tenths of them show up just once. The ten largest clones represent around 1.4% of the sample. Sequences were obtained from peripheral blood. These receptors were taken from a woman aged 45 to 65 with acute or convalescent COVID-19.

This rearrangement joins TRBV5-1 to TRBJ1-2, with 9 bases aligning to TRBD1. J gave up 3 bases and V 4 bases, and 7 bases lay outside the gene matches. In germline, CDR1 is SGHRS, CDR2 YFSETQ. The CDR3 extends over 15 amino acids. The DNA for the CDR3 is TGCGCCAGCAGCGACGCCGGGACAGGGCACTATGGCTACACCTTC. Amino acid sequence: CASSDAGTGHYGYTF.

The table lists this clone with a count of one. The rearrangement joins TRBV30 to TRBJ1-5; TRBD1 might be the D (6 bases). This CDR3 contains 14 residues. Germline CDR1 reads GTSNPN; CDR2 reads SVGIG (reference sequence). V lost 3 bases and J 6 bases, leaving 15 bases between the germline ends. The DNA for the CDR3 is TGTGCCTGGAGGACGGGGGGGGCGGGTCAGCCCCAGCATTTT. It is translated as CAWRTGGAGQPQHF.

As concerns this clone: It is likely a read error, because the conserved phenylalanine at the end of the CDR3 is missing. The DNA is omitted, as the CDR3 cannot be located on it reliably, and the CDR3 follows TCRdb's listing. The chain links TRBV12-3 or TRBV12-4 to TRBJ2-7; the table calls TRBD2, which could not be checked here. The CDR3 length equals 13 residues, ends included. CDR3 in amino acids: CASSTGTSGGMGI.

This rearrangement joins TRBV7-2 to TRBJ2-5; 7 bases are shared with TRBD1. The CDR3 contains 14 residues. The V gene's germline CDR1 is SGHTA and CDR2 FQGNSA. Unmatched junction bases numbered 8, after V lost 5 bases and J lost 5 bases. DNA of the CDR3: TGTGCCAGCAGCCCTCGGACAGGTGGGGAGACCCAGTACTTC. Protein product: CASSPRTGGETQYF. Full variable domain (remainder filled in from reference TRBV7-2 and TRBJ2-5): GAGVSQSPSNKVTEKGKDVELRCDPISGHTALYWYRQSLGQGLEFLIYFQGNSAPDKSGLPSDRFSAERTGGSVSTLTIQRTQQEDSAVYLCASSPRTGGETQYFGPGTRLLVL.

The J gene is TRBJ2-1, the V gene TRBV6-6; 7 bases agree with TRBD2. The junction had 5 bases not matched to a gene; V was cut back by 6 bases and J by 6 bases. CDR1 and CDR2 (germline): MNHNY, SVGAGI (reference sequence). The CDR3 runs 13 residues. CDR3 sequence reads: CASSGGTANEQFF. In DNA, the CDR3 is TGTGCCAGCAGCGGGGGGACGGCCAATGAGCAGTTCTTC.

The gene calls are TRBV7-8 and TRBJ1-2, with D possibly TRBD1 on 5 matching bases. V was clipped by 1 base and J by 7 bases, with 16 bases between them. This CDR3 is built from 15 residues. Germline values: CDR1 SGHVS, CDR2 FQNEAQ. The CDR3 protein is CASSLVGEGYGGYTF. The CDR3 nucleotides read TGTGCCAGCAGCTTAGTAGGGGAGGGCTATGGTGGCTACACCTTC.

This rearrangement joins TRBV19 to TRBJ1-5; 9 bases are a match to TRBD1. In germline, CDR1 is LNHDA, CDR2 SQIVND (reference sequence). The CDR3 is 15 residues long. Trimming took 4 bases from V and 3 from J; bases not matched to a gene: 4. The CDR3 sequence: CASSTDRGYNQPQHF. The CDR3 DNA reads as TGTGCCAGTAGTACTGACAGGGGGTACAATCAGCCCCAGCATTTT.

The rearrangement uses TRBV27 and TRBJ1-5; D possibly corresponds to TRBD1 (5 bases). The CDR3 extends over 14 amino acids. Trimming took 5 bases from V and 7 from J, leaving 15 bases between them. CDR1 and CDR2 from the germline V gene are MNHEY and SMNVEV (reference sequence). The CDR3, as DNA: TGTGCCAGCAGTCACGGGGGGGTGGGCCAGCCCCAGCATTTT. It is translated as CASSHGGVGQPQHF.

This chain uses TRBV7-6 with TRBJ2-2; TRBD1 agrees at 9 bases. Looked up from germline, CDR1 is SGHVS and CDR2 is FNYEAQ. V gave up 3 bases and J gave up 7 bases; unmatched junction bases: 6. The CDR3 is 15 residues long. This chain's CDR3 is CASSLGQGGIGELFF. In DNA form, the CDR3 reads TGTGCCAGCAGCTTGGGACAGGGAGGGATCGGGGAGCTGTTTTTT.

This clone was detected only once. The chain has TRBV18 and TRBJ1-1; a possible D gene is TRBD1 (6 bases). Looked up from germline, CDR1 is KGHSH and CDR2 is LQKENI. Trimming cost V 3 bases and J 1 base, with 12 bases left between them. CDR3 length: 15 amino acids. The CDR3 DNA follows: TGTGCCAGCTCACCCCTAGGGGGGGCGAACACTGAAGCTTTCTTT. As protein: CASSPLGGANTEAFF. Using reference TRBV18 and TRBJ1-1 for the parts outside the CDR3, the full variable domain is NAGVMQNPRHLVRRRGQEARLRCSPMKGHSHVYWYRQLPEEGLKFMVYLQKENIIDESGMPKERFSAEFPKEGPSILRIQQVVRGDSAAYFCASSPLGGANTEAFFGQGTRLTVV.

The chain uses TRBV24-1 and TRBJ2-2; the D gene is possibly TRBD2 (6 bases). The CDR3 sequence is 13 residues long. V lost 7 bases and J lost 5, with 10 bases in between. Germline V gene data show CDR1 as KGHDR and CDR2 as SFDVKD. The CDR3 here is CATRDGRTGELFF. The CDR3 DNA sequence: TGTGCCACCAGGGATGGGAGGACCGGGGAGCTGTTTTTT.

This CDR3 is CASSYPGRSTEAFF. CDR3 bases: TGTGCCAGCAGTTACCCGGGGAGGAGTACTGAAGCTTTCTTT. The chain links TRBV6-2 or TRBV6-3 to TRBJ1-1, with D hard to call. The CDR3 covers 14 residues. V dropped 2 bases and J dropped 5 bases, with 12 bases sitting between them. Per the germline V gene, CDR1 is MNHEY and CDR2 is SVGEGT.

The V call is TRBV5-1, the J call TRBJ1-5, with TRBD1 as a possible D gene (6 bases). The CDR3 is 14 amino acids. CDR1 is SGHRS and CDR2 is YFSETQ in the germline V gene. V was trimmed by 4 bases and J by 4 bases, leaving 12 bases between them. CDR3 sequence reads: CASSPDSYNQPQHF. The CDR3 DNA reads TGCGCCAGCAGCCCGGACAGTTATAATCAGCCCCAGCATTTT. Together with reference TRBV5-1 and TRBJ1-5, the CDR3 gives the full variable domain: KAGVTQTPRYLIKTRGQQVTLSCSPISGHRSVSWYQQTPGQGLQFLFEYFSETQRNKGNFPGRFSGRQFSNSRSEMNVSTLELGDSALYLCASSPDSYNQPQHFGDGTRLSIL.

This chain links TRBV6-2 or TRBV6-3 with TRBJ1-6; unclear D gene. CDR1 and CDR2 from the germline V gene are MNHEY and SVGEGT. Trimming stripped 1 base from V and 3 bases from J, with 4 bases between. This CDR3 contains 14 residues. The CDR3 DNA follows: TGTGCCAGCAGTTACTTGAGCTATAATTCACCCCTCCACTTT. This translates into CASSYLSYNSPLHF.

The chain is built from TRBV6-1 and TRBJ1-2, with TRBD1 identical over 9 bases. CDR1 MNHNS and CDR2 SASEGT come from the germline V gene. V shed 3 bases, J shed 6 bases, and the junction held 11 bases outside the gene matches. This CDR3 has 16 amino acids. As DNA, the CDR3 is TGTGCCAGCAGTGAGAGTCCCGGGACAGGGTTACATGGCTACACCTTC. Amino acid sequence: CASSESPGTGLHGYTF.

The rearrangement links TRBV5-4 to TRBJ1-3; 8 nucleotides match TRBD1. The germline gives CDR1 SGHNT, CDR2 YYREEE (reference sequence). The CDR3 totals 13 residues. Trimming cost V 4 bases and J 8 bases; bases outside gene matches: 5. CDR3 DNA sequence: TGTGCCAGCAGCCAGGACAGGGCGGACACCATATATTTT. It codes for CASSQDRADTIYF.

The chain carries TRBV5-5 and TRBJ2-7, with 8 bases fitting TRBD2. V gave up 4 bases and J gave up 0 bases; unmatched junction bases: 9. This CDR3 contains 16 residues. Germline V gene lookup returns CDR1 SGHKS and CDR2 YYEKEE (reference sequence). The CDR3 reads CASSQGPGTSSYEQYF. The CDR3 DNA reads as TGTGCCAGCAGCCAAGGCCCCGGGACTAGCTCCTACGAGCAGTACTTC.

This chain joins TRBV5-1 and TRBJ2-5; 7 bases fit TRBD2. Germline V lookup: CDR1 SGHRS, CDR2 YFSETQ. The CDR3 has 14 amino acids. V was pared by 4 bases and J by 1 base, with 4 bases of the junction left unmatched. The DNA of the CDR3 is TGCGCCAGCAGCCGGGGCGGGGGCCAAGAGACCCAGTACTTC. Protein sequence: CASSRGGGQETQYF.

The chain's CDR3 is CASSTGLRANVLTF. For the CDR3, the DNA is TGTGCCAGCAGCACGGGACTGCGGGCCAACGTCCTGACTTTC. The chain employs TRBV6-5 and TRBJ2-6; tentative D call: TRBD2 (6 bases). The CDR3 has 14 residues. The V end was cut by 6 bases, the J end by 5 bases, with 11 bases between. Germline V gene lookup returns CDR1 MNHEY and CDR2 SVGAGI.

The J gene is TRBJ1-1, the V gene TRBV21-1; no DNA check was done on the table's D call, TRBD1. TRBV21-1 is flagged as a pseudogene. This CDR3 is built from 13 residues. The CDR3 loop is CASRTSIVTEAFF. The DNA for the CDR3 is TGTGCCAGCAGGACATCTATTGTGACTGAAGCTTTCTTT.

The chain is built from TRBV19 and TRBJ1-2; D unclear. V was trimmed by 5 bases and J by 7 bases, leaving 11 bases between them. The CDR3 is 12 residues long. Germline V gene lookup returns CDR1 LNHDA and CDR2 SQIVND (reference sequence). As DNA, the CDR3 is TGTGCCAGTAGTTTAAGGGCGGGTGGCTACACCTTC. Encoded protein: CASSLRAGGYTF.

The V gene is TRBV6-5, the J gene TRBJ2-7; 10 bases are shared with TRBD1. The ends lost 6 bases at V and 6 bases at J; junction bases unmatched: 5. CDR3 length equals 13 residues. CDR1 MNHEY and CDR2 SVGAGI come from the germline V gene. The CDR3: CASRDRGVSEQYF. The CDR3 region has the DNA TGTGCCAGCAGGGACAGGGGGGTTTCCGAGCAGTACTTC.

This clone was counted a few times. V gene TRBV30 combines with J gene TRBJ1-2; 7 nucleotides agree with TRBD1. The CDR3 covers 13 residues. The trim removed 3 bases at V and 0 bases at J, leaving 1 base unmatched. Germline values: CDR1 GTSNPN, CDR2 SVGIG (reference sequence). CDR3 sequence reads: CAWSDRANYGYTF. CDR3 in DNA: TGTGCCTGGAGCGACAGGGCTAACTATGGCTACACCTTC.

V is TRBV3-1 (or the pseudogene TRBV3-2) and J is TRBJ2-5; D is perhaps TRBD2 (6 bases). V dropped 5 bases and J dropped 0 bases, with 13 bases sitting between them. The V gene's germline CDR1 is LGHDT and CDR2 YNNKEL (reference sequence). The CDR3 covers 15 residues. CDR3 bases: TGTGCCAGCAGCTGGGTGGGCGGGGACCAAGAGACCCAGTACTTC. This sequence encodes CASSWVGGDQETQYF.